These 12 T cell receptor beta chains share one sample of origin, sequenced in a study of cytomegalovirus exposure and HLA in healthy donors. This PCR relied on a set of 60 Vbeta primers and 13 Jbeta primers. Assay used: immunoSEQ multiplex PCR; TCRdb lists only in-frame clones, some missing. The table lists 40,000 or so clones, around two thirds of them singletons. The source material was PBMCs. The receptor set was obtained from a woman under 40 in good health and CMV-seronegative.

The rearrangement joins TRBV28 to TRBJ2-3, with D uncertain. Germline V gene lookup returns CDR1 MDHEN and CDR2 SYDVKM. Trimming shortened V by 1 base and J by 0 bases, and 5 bases separated the two germline ends. The CDR3 runs to 14 residues. CDR3 sequence: CASSLLASTDTQYF. CDR3 sequence (DNA): TGTGCCAGCAGTTTATTGGCTAGCACAGATACGCAGTATTTT. The full variable domain, rest sourced from reference TRBV28 and TRBJ2-3, is DVKVTQSSRYLVKRTGEKVFLECVQDMDHENMFWYRQDPGLGLRLIYFSYDVKMKEKGDIPEGYSVSREKKERFSLILESASTNQTSMYLCASSLLASTDTQYFGPGTRLTVL.

This clone appeared a few times. This chain links TRBV7-9 with TRBJ2-1; D perhaps matches TRBD2 (5 bases). Trimming stripped 3 bases from V and 4 bases from J, with 13 bases between. CDR1 SEHNR and CDR2 FQNEAQ come from the germline V gene (reference sequence). There are 15 residues in the CDR3. CDR3 residues: CASSFMLARYNEQFF. For the CDR3, the DNA is TGTGCCAGCAGCTTCATGCTAGCACGGTACAATGAGCAGTTCTTC.

This chain connects TRBV5-8 to TRBJ1-1; TRBD1 might be the D (5 bases). The V end was cut by 0 bases, the J end by 1 base, with 13 bases between. The CDR3 contains 16 residues. The germline V gene encodes CDR1 SGHTS and CDR2 YDEGEE. The CDR3, as DNA: TGTGCCAGCAGCTTGGTCTTCGGGGGTAGGAACACTGAAGCTTTCTTT. It is translated as CASSLVFGGRNTEAFF.

V and J are TRBV28 and TRBJ1-2, with D hard to call. The V end was cut by 3 bases, the J end by 4 bases, with 9 bases between. The CDR3 is 13 amino acids. The V gene's germline CDR1 is MDHEN and CDR2 SYDVKM. CDR3 loop: CASSFSGSYGYTF. CDR3 nucleotide sequence: TGTGCCAGCAGTTTCTCGGGGTCCTATGGCTACACCTTC.

The chain combines TRBV6-5 with TRBJ2-7, with D possibly being TRBD2 (6 bases). Deletions cut 0 bases from V and 6 bases from J, with 12 bases between. The CDR3 totals 14 residues. Germline CDR1 is MNHEY and CDR2 is SVGAGI. CDR3 DNA: TGTGCCAGCAGTTACTCTCGCTGGCGGGGCGAGCAGTACTTC. Protein: CASSYSRWRGEQYF.

The chain links TRBV5-1 to TRBJ1-2; D remains ambiguous. Germline V gene data show CDR1 as SGHRS and CDR2 as YFSETQ. The germline V and J ends were trimmed by 6 bases and 1 base, with 16 bases remaining between them. The CDR3 covers 15 residues. CDR3 sequence (DNA): TGCGCCAGCACACCCGAAAGCGGGGTTAACTATGGCTACACCTTC. As protein: CASTPESGVNYGYTF.

The genes are TRBV28 and TRBJ2-1, with TRBD2 identical over 10 bases. Germline V gives CDR1 MDHEN, CDR2 SYDVKM. The CDR3 sequence is 16 residues long. The V gene end was trimmed by 1 base and the J gene end by 9 bases; junction bases not matched to a gene: 9. The CDR3 loop reads CASSLFASGSRGEQFF. The CDR3 coding sequence is TGTGCCAGCAGTTTATTCGCTAGCGGGAGCAGAGGTGAGCAGTTCTTC.

With respect to this clone: In the same sample, other DNA sequences code for this CDR3. The CDR3 loop is CASRPWTGPYEQYF. CDR3 in DNA: TGTGCCAGTCGCCCCTGGACAGGGCCCTACGAGCAGTACTTC. This chain links TRBV27 with TRBJ2-7, with 8 bases matching TRBD1. The CDR3 sequence is 14 residues long. The junction had 9 bases not matched to a gene; V was cut back by 9 bases and J by 2 bases. The V gene's germline CDR1 is MNHEY and CDR2 SMNVEV (reference sequence).

The rearrangement links TRBV6-5 to TRBJ2-1, with 7 bases matching TRBD2. The trim removed 2 bases at V and 6 bases at J, leaving 10 bases unmatched. Germline-derived CDR1 and CDR2 are MNHEY and SVGAGI. This CDR3 comprises 16 residues. CDR3: CASSYRGGKAFNEQFF. CDR3 nucleotide sequence: TGTGCCAGCAGTTACCGCGGGGGAAAGGCCTTCAATGAGCAGTTCTTC.

V is TRBV29-1 and J is TRBJ1-3; D uncertain. This CDR3 has 12 amino acids. Germline-derived CDR1 and CDR2 are SQVTM and ANQGSEA. Trimming took off 3 bases at V and 1 base at J, with 4 bases between the two ends. CDR3 protein: CSVEESGNTIYF. The CDR3 DNA follows: TGCAGCGTTGAGGAGTCTGGAAACACCATATATTTT.

The chain has TRBV15 and TRBJ1-2, with D possibly being TRBD1 (5 bases). Germline V lookup: CDR1 LNHNV, CDR2 YYDKDF (reference sequence). The length of the CDR3 is 13 residues. The V gene lost 8 bases and the J gene lost 3 bases, with 13 bases spanning the gap. CDR3 region: CATSPGGDYGYTF. CDR3 DNA: TGTGCCACCTCCCCTGGAGGGGACTATGGCTACACCTTC.

This clone was picked up one time. The rearrangement links TRBV28 to TRBJ2-5; 8 bases fit TRBD2. V lost 5 bases and J lost 3; bases outside the gene matches: 11. Germline CDR1 MDHEN, CDR2 SYDVKM. The length of the CDR3 is 16 residues. This chain's CDR3 is CASSRPMGGGKETQYF. Here the CDR3 DNA reads TGTGCCAGCAGTCGGCCGATGGGCGGGGGGAAAGAGACCCAGTACTTC.